The T cell receptor beta chain under discussion was sequenced for a study of OX40 agonist ivuxolimab in advanced cancers. About the study: An agonistic human IgG2 monoclonal antibody against OX40 (CD134) was given. Prior anti-PD-1, anti-PD-L1 or anti-CTLA-4 therapy was allowed; about 39% had some. Partial responses were achieved by three patients, one with hepatocellular carcinoma and two with cutaneous melanoma.

Overall study findings and caveats: Among patients with partial responses at 0.1-3.0 mg/kg, clonal expansion was among the lowest.

Regarding this clone: What it binds is not known.

Some clones are missing from TCRdb's copy, which holds only in-frame ones; the method was immunoSEQ multiplex PCR. The table lists over 55,000 clones, more than 80% of them singletons. CDR1 MNHNY and CDR2 SVGAGI come from the germline V gene (reference sequence). V was trimmed by 6 bases and J by 2 bases, leaving 8 bases between them. The CDR3 is made up of 13 amino acids. The TCR was taken from an adult with an advanced solid tumor such as melanoma, head and neck, liver or kidney cancer. Sequenced material: CD4+ or CD8+ T cells sorted from blood, taken in a trial of the OX40 agonist ivuxolimab. This sequence joins TRBV6-6 and TRBJ2-1, with unresolved D. This CDR3 is CASSPETYNEQFF. The CDR3 coding sequence is TGTGCCAGCAGCCCCGAAACCTACAATGAGCAGTTCTTC.